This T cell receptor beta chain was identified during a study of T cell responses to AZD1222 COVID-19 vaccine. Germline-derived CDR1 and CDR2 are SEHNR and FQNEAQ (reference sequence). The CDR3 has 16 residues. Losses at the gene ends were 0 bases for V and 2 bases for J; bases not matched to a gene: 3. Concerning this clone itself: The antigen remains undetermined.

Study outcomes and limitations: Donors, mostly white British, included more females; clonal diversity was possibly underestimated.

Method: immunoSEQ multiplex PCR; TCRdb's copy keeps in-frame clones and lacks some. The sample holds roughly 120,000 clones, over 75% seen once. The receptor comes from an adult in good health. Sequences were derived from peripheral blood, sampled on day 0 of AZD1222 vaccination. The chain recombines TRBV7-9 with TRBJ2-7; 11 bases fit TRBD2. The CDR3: CASSLAVTSGAYEQYF. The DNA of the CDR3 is TGTGCCAGCAGCTTAGCTGTGACTAGCGGGGCCTACGAGCAGTACTTC.